Each of the 11 T cell receptor beta chains below was sequenced from the same sample in a study of PD-1 blockade in classical Hodgkin lymphoma. This sample's time point: newly diagnosed, previously untreated cHL patient sample. Researchers pulled CD8+ T cells out of thawed PBMCs using magnetic negative selection. Some clones are missing from TCRdb's copy, which holds only in-frame ones; the method was immunoSEQ multiplex PCR. The sample has fewer than 10,000 clones; approximately 92% are singletons. The specimen was CD8+ T cells from blood. The receptor set was obtained from a human donor with classical Hodgkin lymphoma.

The chain is built from TRBV13 and TRBJ1-6; 8 nucleotides agree with TRBD1. The germline V gene encodes CDR1 PRHDT and CDR2 FYEKMQ (reference sequence). CDR3 length: 13 amino acids. Trimming cost V 8 bases and J 6 bases; bases outside gene matches: 3. Here the CDR3 DNA reads TGTGCCAGCCGGACAGGGCGTAATTCACCCCTCCACTTT. This codes for CASRTGRNSPLHF.

This chain uses TRBV9 with TRBJ1-1; D perhaps matches TRBD1 (5 bases). The V gene's germline CDR1 is SGDLS and CDR2 YYNGEE. Trimming pared 3 bases from V and 0 bases from J, leaving 12 bases between. This CDR3 is built from 15 residues. CDR3 residues: CASSGAPGLNTEAFF. The CDR3 DNA follows: TGTGCCAGCAGCGGAGCCCCGGGGCTGAACACTGAAGCTTTCTTT.

The gene calls are TRBV5-1 and TRBJ2-3; 7 bases are a match to TRBD2. The CDR3 runs 15 residues. Germline CDR1 is SGHRS and CDR2 is YFSETQ. V trimming: 6 bases; J trimming: 3 bases; junction bases outside the gene matches: 10. The CDR3 loop reads CASTQLGLPTDTQYF. The CDR3, as DNA: TGCGCCAGCACCCAATTGGGACTACCAACAGATACGCAGTATTTT.

The gene calls are TRBV4-2 and TRBJ2-7; TRBD2 matches 8 bases. The CDR3 totals 15 residues. Germline trimming cut 0 bases from V and 0 bases from J; bases unmatched to any gene: 1. Germline loops: CDR1 LGHNA, CDR2 YNFKEQ. CDR3 bases: TGTGCCAGCAGCCAAGAAAGCGGGAGCTCCTACGAGCAGTACTTC. Translated: CASSQESGSSYEQYF.

The gene calls are TRBV7-9 and TRBJ2-3; 7 nucleotides align to TRBD1. This CDR3 contains 15 residues. Germline V gene lookup returns CDR1 SEHNR and CDR2 FQNEAQ (reference sequence). V trimming: 5 bases; J trimming: 6 bases; junction bases outside the gene matches: 11. The CDR3: CASSQRQGLADTQYF. The CDR3 DNA reads TGTGCCAGCAGCCAGAGACAGGGTCTGGCGGATACGCAGTATTTT.

The chain recombines TRBV5-4 with TRBJ2-7; D is uncertain. V was shortened by 4 bases and J by 5 bases, with 10 bases between the two germline ends. Germline V gene lookup returns CDR1 SGHNT and CDR2 YYREEE (reference sequence). The CDR3 is made up of 12 amino acids. CDR3 amino acids: CASSPDRDEQYF. DNA for the CDR3: TGTGCCAGCAGCCCGGACCGAGACGAGCAGTACTTC.

This clone was seen once. The chain joins TRBV19 to TRBJ2-5; D remains unclear. The closer fit of TRBJ2-7 to the DNA end suggests the J call may be wrong. The CDR3 totals 14 residues. Germline CDR1 is LNHDA and CDR2 is SQIVND (reference sequence). The CDR3 is CASSPAASSYEQYF. In DNA form, the CDR3 reads TGTGCCAGTAGTCCGGCAGCCAGCTCCTACGAGCAGTACTTC.

The chain is built from TRBV7-2 and TRBJ1-2; D gene uncertain. Germline lookup yields CDR1 SGHTA and CDR2 FQGNSA. V lost 5 bases and J 2 bases, leaving 12 bases between the germline ends. The CDR3 spans 14 residues. CDR3 in amino acids: CASSDPFPNYGYTF. The CDR3 DNA sequence: TGTGCCAGCAGCGACCCGTTCCCCAACTATGGCTACACCTTC.

The J gene is TRBJ1-2, the V gene TRBV6-1; D is undetermined. V was clipped by 1 base and J by 7 bases, with 13 bases between them. CDR1 and CDR2 (germline): MNHNS, SASEGT. CDR3 length equals 14 residues. The chain's CDR3 is CASSEGEESSGYTF. CDR3 nucleotide sequence: TGTGCCAGCAGTGAAGGGGAGGAATCCTCTGGCTACACCTTC.

This chain uses TRBV7-9 with TRBJ2-1; 9 bases fit TRBD2. This CDR3 has 16 residues. The ends lost 4 bases at V and 4 bases at J; junction bases unmatched: 8. Germline CDR1 reads SEHNR; CDR2 reads FQNEAQ (reference sequence). The CDR3 region has the DNA TGTGCCAGCAGCTATGAGGCGGGGGGGATATACAATGAGCAGTTCTTC. Protein sequence: CASSYEAGGIYNEQFF.

In this sample, this clone turned up once. The rearrangement uses TRBV19 and TRBJ1-2; D is uncertain. The CDR3 has 13 amino acids. Germline V gives CDR1 LNHDA, CDR2 SQIVND (reference sequence). Trimming took off 2 bases at V and 0 bases at J, with 4 bases between the two ends. The CDR3 spells CASSIRTNYGYTF. The CDR3 DNA follows: TGTGCCAGTAGTATACGAACTAACTATGGCTACACCTTC. Drawing the rest from reference TRBV19 and TRBJ1-2, the complete variable domain is DGGITQSPKYLFRKEGQNVTLSCEQNLNHDAMYWYRQDPGQGLRLIYYSQIVNDFQKGDIAEGYSVSREKKESFPLTVTSAQKNPTAFYLCASSIRTNYGYTFGSGTRLTVV.